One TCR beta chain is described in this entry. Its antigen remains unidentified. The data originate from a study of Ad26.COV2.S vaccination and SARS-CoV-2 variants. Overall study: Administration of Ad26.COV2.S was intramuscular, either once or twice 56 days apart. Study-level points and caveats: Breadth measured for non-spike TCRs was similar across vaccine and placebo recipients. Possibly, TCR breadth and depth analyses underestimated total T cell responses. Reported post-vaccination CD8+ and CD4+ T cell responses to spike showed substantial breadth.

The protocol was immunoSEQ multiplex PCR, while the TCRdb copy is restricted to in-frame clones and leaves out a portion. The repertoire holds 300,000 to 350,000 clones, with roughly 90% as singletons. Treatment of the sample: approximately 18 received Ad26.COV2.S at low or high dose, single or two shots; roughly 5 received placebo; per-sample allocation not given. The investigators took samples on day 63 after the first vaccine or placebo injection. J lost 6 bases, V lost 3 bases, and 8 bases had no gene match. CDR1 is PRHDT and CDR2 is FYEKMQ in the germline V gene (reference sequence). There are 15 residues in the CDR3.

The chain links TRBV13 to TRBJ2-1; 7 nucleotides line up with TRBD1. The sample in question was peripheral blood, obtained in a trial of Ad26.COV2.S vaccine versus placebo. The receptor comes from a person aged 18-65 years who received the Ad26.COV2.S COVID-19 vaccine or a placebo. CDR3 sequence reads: CASSFKGAARNEQFF. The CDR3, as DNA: TGTGCCAGCAGCTTCAAGGGGGCAGCCCGCAATGAGCAGTTCTTC.